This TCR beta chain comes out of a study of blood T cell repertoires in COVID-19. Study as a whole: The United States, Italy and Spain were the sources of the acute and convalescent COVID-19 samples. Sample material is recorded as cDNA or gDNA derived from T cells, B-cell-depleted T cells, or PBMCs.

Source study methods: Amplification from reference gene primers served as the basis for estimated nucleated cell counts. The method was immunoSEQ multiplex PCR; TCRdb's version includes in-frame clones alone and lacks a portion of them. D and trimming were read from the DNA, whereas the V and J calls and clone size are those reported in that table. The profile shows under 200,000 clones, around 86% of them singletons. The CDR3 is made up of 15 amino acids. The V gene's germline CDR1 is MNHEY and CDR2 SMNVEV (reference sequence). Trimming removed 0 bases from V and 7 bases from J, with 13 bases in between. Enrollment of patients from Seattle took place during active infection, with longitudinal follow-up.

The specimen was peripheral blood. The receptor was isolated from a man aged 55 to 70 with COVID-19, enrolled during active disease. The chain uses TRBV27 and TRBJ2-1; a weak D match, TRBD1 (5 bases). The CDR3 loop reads CASSLSGQGWNEQFF. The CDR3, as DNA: TGTGCCAGCAGTTTATCTGGGCAGGGTTGGAATGAGCAGTTCTTC.